The 27 T cell receptor beta chains given below trace back to one sample, sequenced in a study of breast tumors, draining lymph nodes, adjacent tissues. Samples came from axillary lymph nodes draining the breast cancer. MiXCR, run by TCRdb on the multiplex PCR reads, gives a single entry per CDR3 protein. This sample has about 200,000 distinct CDR3 sequences, with approximately 31% found just once. The sequenced sample consisted of axillary lymph node tissue. These receptors all come from a female donor with breast cancer. Some clones in this sample may be carry-over from other donors' samples.

The V call is TRBV14, the J call TRBJ2-3; D perhaps matches TRBD2 (7 bases). Germline V CDR1 and CDR2: SGHDN, FVKESK. The V end lost 4 bases, the J end lost 0 bases, and 26 bases lay between the germline ends. The CDR3 covers 20 residues. This chain's CDR3 is CASSREGVMGCPWSTDTQYF. The CDR3 DNA follows: TGTGCCAGCAGCCGGGAGGGGGTGATGGGTTGTCCTTGGAGCACAGATACGCAGTATTTT.

The rearrangement joins TRBV7-3 to TRBJ2-3; the match to TRBD2 covers 9 bases. The CDR3 runs to 14 residues. Germline assignment: CDR1 SGHTA and CDR2 FQGTGA. Trimming at V came to 8 bases and at J to 6 bases, leaving 9 bases not matched to a gene. This CDR3 is CASGLAGSGDTQYF. For the CDR3, the DNA is TGTGCCAGCGGGCTAGCGGGGTCTGGGGATACGCAGTATTTT. The whole variable domain, filled in from reference TRBV7-3 and TRBJ2-3, reads GAGVSQTPSNKVTEKGKYVELRCDPISGHTALYWYRQSLGQGPEFLIYFQGTGAADDSGLPNDRFFAVRPEGSVSTLKIQRTERGDSAVYLCASGLAGSGDTQYFGPGTRLTVL.

This clonotype was picked up many times. The chain joins TRBV5-4 to TRBJ1-5, with D hard to call. Germline V gene data show CDR1 as SGHNT and CDR2 as YYREEE (reference sequence). V lost 0 bases and J lost 7, with 8 bases in between. CDR3 length: 13 amino acids. Written as DNA, the CDR3 is TGTGCCAGCAGCTTGGACAGCCACCAGCCCCAGCATTTT. It encodes CASSLDSHQPQHF. The full variable domain, in which reference TRBV5-4 and TRBJ1-5 provide the parts outside the CDR3, is ETGVTQSPTHLIKTRGQQVTLRCSSQSGHNTVSWYQQALGQGPQFIFQYYREEENGRGNFPPRFSGLQFPNYSSELNVNALELDDSALYLCASSLDSHQPQHFGDGTRLSIL.

This sequence joins TRBV20-1 and TRBJ1-3; D perhaps matches TRBD1 (5 bases). Trimming removed 6 bases from V and 7 bases from J, with 7 bases in between. There are 10 residues in the CDR3. Germline CDR1 and CDR2: DFQATT and SNEGSKA (reference sequence). For the CDR3, the DNA is TGCAGTGCCGGGGGGAACACCATATATTTT. Its protein product is CSAGGNTIYF.

Notes on this clonotype: The CDR3 does not close with the conserved phenylalanine or tryptophan, likely indicating a read error. The chain employs TRBV7-7 and TRBJ2-7, with a tentative D call TRBD2 (6 bases). The germline CDR1 and CDR2 sequences are SSHAT and FNYEAQ (reference sequence). The CDR3 contains 15 residues. Written as DNA, the CDR3 is TGTGCTAGCAGCCCCCAGGGACTGGAGACTGACGAGCAGTACCTC. Amino acid sequence: CASSPQGLETDEQYL.

Ten or more counts support this clonotype. The V gene is TRBV19, the J gene TRBJ1-6; D uncertain. The CDR3 runs 11 residues. V shed 3 bases and J shed 14 bases, with 8 bases lying between them. Germline V gives CDR1 LNHDA, CDR2 SQIVND (reference sequence). In DNA form, the CDR3 reads TGTGCCAGTAGTATGAACCAAGCCCTCCACTTT. It is translated as CASSMNQALHF.

This clonotype was picked up many times. The chain employs TRBV20-1 and TRBJ2-7; D is ambiguous. The CDR3 has 12 amino acids. Trimming pared 6 bases from V and 2 bases from J, leaving 11 bases between. In germline, CDR1 is DFQATT, CDR2 SNEGSKA (reference sequence). The CDR3 DNA reads as TGCAGTGCATCTTTACGGACCTACGAGCAGTACTTC. Amino acid sequence: CSASLRTYEQYF.

The rearrangement uses TRBV18 and TRBJ1-3; D gene unclear. V was clipped by 4 bases and J by 0 bases, with 7 bases between them. Germline V gene lookup returns CDR1 KGHSH and CDR2 LQKENI. This CDR3 comprises 14 residues. The CDR3 spells CASSQGTSGNTIYF. The CDR3 region has the DNA TGTGCCAGCTCACAAGGTACCTCTGGAAACACCATATATTTT.

In its sample, this clonotype was seen once. The rearrangement links TRBV14 to TRBJ1-2, with TRBD1 as a possible D gene (6 bases). Trimming took 0 bases from V and 6 from J, leaving 17 bases between them. Per germline, CDR1 SGHDN and CDR2 FVKESK. The CDR3 totals 16 residues. The CDR3 loop reads CASSQERTSGGDGYTF. The CDR3 DNA sequence: TGTGCCAGCAGCCAAGAACGAACTAGCGGGGGCGATGGCTACACCTTC.

About this clonotype itself: An end of the junction does not agree with germline; a read error may underlie this. The V and J genes are TRBV6-1 and TRBJ2-4; D might be TRBD2 (5 bases). The CDR3 totals 15 residues. Germline CDR1 is MNHNS and CDR2 is SASEGT. CDR3 sequence: CASTPRGKGKNTQYF. The CDR3 nucleotides are TGTGCCAGCACCCCCCGAGGGAAAGGAAAAAACACTCAGTACTTC.

The table lists this clonotype with many counts. The genes are TRBV5-1 and TRBJ2-2, with 8 nucleotides matching TRBD2. The length of the CDR3 is 14 residues. J lost 4 bases, V lost 6 bases, and 5 bases had no gene match. Germline V gene sequence: CDR1 SGHRS, CDR2 YFSETQ. CDR3 region: CASTSGGFTGELFF. For the CDR3, the DNA is TGCGCCAGCACCTCGGGGGGGTTCACCGGGGAGCTGTTTTTT.

This chain uses TRBV5-4 with TRBJ1-2; 9 bases map to TRBD1. V shed 4 bases, J shed 7 bases, and the junction held 5 bases outside the gene matches. Germline values: CDR1 SGHNT, CDR2 YYREEE (reference sequence). This CDR3 contains 13 residues. The CDR3 sequence is CASSSRTGVGYTF. The CDR3 DNA follows: TGTGCCAGCAGCAGCCGGACAGGGGTTGGCTACACCTTC.

This rearrangement joins TRBV2 to TRBJ2-3; TRBD2 might be the D (5 bases). This CDR3 is 13 amino acids long. With 6 bases removed from V and 2 bases from J, the gap between germline ends came to 9 bases. The V gene's germline CDR1 is SNHLY and CDR2 FYNNEI. In nucleotides, the CDR3 is TGTGCCAGCAGCTACGGGGTCACAGATACGCAGTATTTT. Its protein product is CASSYGVTDTQYF.

The chain links TRBV5-1 to TRBJ1-2; 11 nucleotides match TRBD1. The CDR3 runs 14 residues. The germline V gene encodes CDR1 SGHRS and CDR2 YFSETQ. The V gene end was trimmed by 2 bases and the J gene end by 9 bases; junction bases not matched to a gene: 6. The CDR3 loop is CASSLIGTGGSYTF. In DNA form, the CDR3 reads TGCGCCAGCAGCTTAATAGGGACAGGGGGAAGCTACACCTTC.

This clonotype has a count of ten or more. The rearrangement links TRBV9 to TRBJ2-3; the match to TRBD2 covers 9 bases. Germline V lookup: CDR1 SGDLS, CDR2 YYNGEE. The CDR3 runs 16 residues. V was clipped by 0 bases and J by 2 bases; unmatched bases: 4. CDR3 residues: CASSVGLAAYTDTQYF. The CDR3 bases are TGTGCCAGCAGCGTAGGACTAGCGGCATACACAGATACGCAGTATTTT.

For this clonotype: One end of the junction is discordant with germline, which a read error may explain. The V and J genes are TRBV10-3 and TRBJ2-7; D gene ambiguous. The CDR3 extends over 15 amino acids. Germline CDR1 ENHRY, CDR2 SYGVKD. The CDR3 region is CVISESNDVAYEQYF. The CDR3 DNA is TGTGTCATCAGCGAGTCGAACGACGTGGCCTACGAGCAGTACTTC.

A note on this clonotype: A read error is possible here, since a much larger clone lies one base away. V gene TRBV12-3 or TRBV12-4 combines with J gene TRBJ2-7, with D uncertain. V lost 3 bases, J lost 0 bases, and 12 bases lay in between. The CDR3 has 15 amino acids. In DNA form, the CDR3 reads TGTGCCAGCAGTTTCGGTGAGGTATCCTCCTACGAGCAGTACTTC. It yields the protein CASSFGEVSSYEQYF.

Concerning this clonotype itself: At one boundary the junction diverges from the germline segment, which might be a read error. The rearrangement uses TRBV28 and TRBJ1-2; no definite D call. The CDR3 consists of 12 residues. From germline, CDR1 is MDHEN and CDR2 SYDVKM. The CDR3 loop is CASSFGGYGHTF. The CDR3 DNA follows: TGTGCCAGCAGTTTTGGTGGCTATGGCCACACCTTC.

This clonotype was seen ten or more times. This chain joins TRBV5-6 and TRBJ1-3, with no clear D. V was pared by 4 bases and J by 0 bases, with 11 bases between. The CDR3 is 15 residues long. Germline values: CDR1 SGHDT, CDR2 YYEEEE. CDR3 DNA: TGTGCCAGCAGCCAGATATTGCCCTCTGGAAACACCATATATTTT. Its protein is CASSQILPSGNTIYF.

In its sample, this clonotype was seen many times. The CDR3 reads CATRKGGVYDTQYF. CDR3 bases: TGTGCCACGCGGAAGGGGGGGGTGTACGATACGCAGTATTTT. This chain links TRBV9 with TRBJ2-3; tentative D call: TRBD2 (7 bases). Germline V gene lookup returns CDR1 SGDLS and CDR2 YYNGEE. CDR3 size: 14 residues. V gave up 9 bases and J gave up 6 bases, with 20 bases separating them.

This clonotype was found many times. The chain uses TRBV3-1 and TRBJ2-7; D is ambiguous. Germline CDR1 is LGHDT and CDR2 is YNNKEL (reference sequence). Trimming removed 2 bases from V and 4 bases from J, with 3 bases in between. This CDR3 has 11 residues. This CDR3 is CASSQKYEQYF. DNA for the CDR3: TGTGCCAGCAGCCAAAAATACGAGCAGTACTTC.

V and J are TRBV5-1 and TRBJ1-1; D unresolved. Germline V lookup: CDR1 SGHRS, CDR2 YFSETQ. The CDR3 is 15 residues long. The V and J ends lost 4 bases and 3 bases respectively, with 16 bases between them. CDR3 region: CASSHSPAAYTEAFF. The DNA of the CDR3 is TGCGCCAGCAGCCACTCCCCGGCAGCGTACACTGAAGCTTTCTTT.

This clonotype has ten or more counts. A much larger clone differs from this one at a single base, so this may be a read error. In DNA form, the CDR3 reads TGTGCCAGCAGCTTAGTCGACAGGGGTTGGGAGACCCAGCACTTC. Protein sequence: CASSLVDRGWETQHF. The V call is TRBV7-2, the J call TRBJ2-5; the match to TRBD1 covers 8 bases. The germline V gene has CDR1 SGHTA and CDR2 FQGNSA. CDR3 length: 15 amino acids.

Only one count was recorded for this clonotype. A read error may be the cause here, since a much bigger clone is one base away. This rearrangement joins TRBV20-1 to TRBJ2-5, with 8 nucleotides matching TRBD2. Germline V gene lookup returns CDR1 DFQATT and CDR2 SNEGSKA (reference sequence). V was clipped by 7 bases and J by 11 bases; unmatched bases: 18. CDR3 length: 14 residues. DNA for the CDR3: TGCAGTGGCGGACGGGGGGGGGACCTCAATGAGCAGTACTTC. Its translation: CSGGRGGDLNEQYF.

This chain links TRBV7-8 with TRBJ2-7; D is tentatively TRBD1 or TRBD2 (5 bases each). The V end was cut by 5 bases, the J end by 7 bases, with 21 bases between. This CDR3 region has 15 residues. In germline, CDR1 is SGHVS, CDR2 FQNEAQ. The CDR3 DNA sequence: TGTGCCAGCAGCGCCCACCCGGGACCAGCTCATGAGCAGTACTTC. Translation gives CASSAHPGPAHEQYF.

This clonotype was counted once. Since a much larger clone is just one base distant, this may be a read error. V and J are TRBV28 and TRBJ2-7; maybe TRBD1 (6 bases). The V end was cut by 5 bases, the J end by 2 bases, with 13 bases between. CDR1 is MDHEN, CDR2 SYDVKM, per germline. The CDR3 totals 14 residues. CDR3 DNA sequence: TGTGCCAGCAGTCGGACAGTCGGCCCCTACGAGCAGTACTTC. Its translation: CASSRTVGPYEQYF.

This clonotype is a singleton in its sample. A much larger clone differs from this one at a single base, so this may be a read error. Written as DNA, the CDR3 is TGTGCCAGCCGTTCTGAGGGGGCTGCTAATGAAAAACTGTTTTTT. It encodes CASRSEGAANEKLFF. The chain uses TRBV6-5 and TRBJ1-4; 7 bases are a match to TRBD1. Germline CDR1 reads MNHEY; CDR2 reads SVGAGI. The V segment lost 8 bases and the J segment 3 bases; nucleotides outside the gene matches: 9. The CDR3 totals 15 residues.